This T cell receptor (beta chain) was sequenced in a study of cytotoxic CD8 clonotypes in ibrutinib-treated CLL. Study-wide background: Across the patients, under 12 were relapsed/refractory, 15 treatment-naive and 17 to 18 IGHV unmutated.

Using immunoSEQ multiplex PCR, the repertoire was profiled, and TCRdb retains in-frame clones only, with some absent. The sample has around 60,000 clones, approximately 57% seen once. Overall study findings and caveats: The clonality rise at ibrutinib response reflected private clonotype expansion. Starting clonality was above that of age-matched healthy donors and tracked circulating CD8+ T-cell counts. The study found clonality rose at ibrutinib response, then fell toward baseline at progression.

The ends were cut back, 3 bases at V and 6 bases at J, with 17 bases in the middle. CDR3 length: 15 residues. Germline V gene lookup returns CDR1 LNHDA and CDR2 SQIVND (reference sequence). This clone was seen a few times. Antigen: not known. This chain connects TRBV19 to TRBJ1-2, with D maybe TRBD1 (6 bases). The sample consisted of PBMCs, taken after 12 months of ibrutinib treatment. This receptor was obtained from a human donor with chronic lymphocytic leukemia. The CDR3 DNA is TGTGCCAGTAGTATTCAGGGGTCCTCCCGGAATGGCTACACCTTC. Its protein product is CASSIQGSSRNGYTF.